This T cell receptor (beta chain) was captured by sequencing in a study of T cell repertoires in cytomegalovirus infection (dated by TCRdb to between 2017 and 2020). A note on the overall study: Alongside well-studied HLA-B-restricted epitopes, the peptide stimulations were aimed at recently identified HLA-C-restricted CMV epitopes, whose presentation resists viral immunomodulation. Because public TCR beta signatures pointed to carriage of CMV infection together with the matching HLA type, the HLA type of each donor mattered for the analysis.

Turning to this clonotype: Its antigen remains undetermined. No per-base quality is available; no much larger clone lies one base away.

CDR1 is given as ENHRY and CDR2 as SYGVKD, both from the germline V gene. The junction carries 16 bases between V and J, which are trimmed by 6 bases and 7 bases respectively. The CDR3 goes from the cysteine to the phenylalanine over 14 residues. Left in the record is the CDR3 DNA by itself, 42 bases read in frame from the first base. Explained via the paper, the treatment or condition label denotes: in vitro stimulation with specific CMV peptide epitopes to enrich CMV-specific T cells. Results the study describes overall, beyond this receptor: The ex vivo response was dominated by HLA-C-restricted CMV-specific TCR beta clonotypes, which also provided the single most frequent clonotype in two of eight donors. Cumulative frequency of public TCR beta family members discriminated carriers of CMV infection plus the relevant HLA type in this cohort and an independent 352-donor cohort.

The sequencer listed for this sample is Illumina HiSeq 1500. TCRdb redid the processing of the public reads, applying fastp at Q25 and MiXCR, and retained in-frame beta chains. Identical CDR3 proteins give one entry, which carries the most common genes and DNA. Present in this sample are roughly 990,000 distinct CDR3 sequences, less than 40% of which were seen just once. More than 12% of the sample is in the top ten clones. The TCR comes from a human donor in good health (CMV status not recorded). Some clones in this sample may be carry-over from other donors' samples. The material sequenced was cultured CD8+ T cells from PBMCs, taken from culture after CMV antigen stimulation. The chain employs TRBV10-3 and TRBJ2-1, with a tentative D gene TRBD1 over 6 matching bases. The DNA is TGTGCCATCAGCCTAACCGGACAGAGGAATGAGCAGTTCTTC. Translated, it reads CAISLTGQRNEQFF.